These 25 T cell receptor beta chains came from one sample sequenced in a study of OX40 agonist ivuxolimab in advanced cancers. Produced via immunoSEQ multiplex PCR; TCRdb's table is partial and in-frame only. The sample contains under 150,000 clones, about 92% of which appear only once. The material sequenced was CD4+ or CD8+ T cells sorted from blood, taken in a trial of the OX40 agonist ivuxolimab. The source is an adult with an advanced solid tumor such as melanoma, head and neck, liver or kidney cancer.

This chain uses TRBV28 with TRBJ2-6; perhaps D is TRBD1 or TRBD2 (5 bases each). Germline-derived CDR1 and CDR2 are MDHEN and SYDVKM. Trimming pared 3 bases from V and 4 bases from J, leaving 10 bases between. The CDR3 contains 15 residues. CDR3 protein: CASSLGVAGANVLTF. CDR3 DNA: TGTGCCAGCAGTTTGGGGGTGGCCGGGGCCAACGTCCTGACTTTC.

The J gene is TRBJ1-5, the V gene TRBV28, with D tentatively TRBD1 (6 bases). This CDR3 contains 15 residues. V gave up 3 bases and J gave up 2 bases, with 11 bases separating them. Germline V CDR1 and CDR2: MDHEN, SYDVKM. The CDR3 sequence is CASSLWGLGNQPQHF. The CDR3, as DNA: TGTGCCAGCAGTTTGTGGGGGCTTGGCAATCAGCCCCAGCATTTT.

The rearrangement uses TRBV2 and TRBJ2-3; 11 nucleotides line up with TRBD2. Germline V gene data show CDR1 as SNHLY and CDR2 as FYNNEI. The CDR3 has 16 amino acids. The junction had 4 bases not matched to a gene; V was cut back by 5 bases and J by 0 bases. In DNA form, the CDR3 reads TGTGCCAGCAGTCTCACTAGCGGGGGTAGCACAGATACGCAGTATTTT. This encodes CASSLTSGGSTDTQYF.

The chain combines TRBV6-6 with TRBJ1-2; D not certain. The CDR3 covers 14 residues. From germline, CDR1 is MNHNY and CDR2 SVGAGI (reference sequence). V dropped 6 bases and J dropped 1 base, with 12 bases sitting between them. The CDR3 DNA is TGTGCCAGCAGCCACGACGGAAATAACTATGGCTACACCTTC. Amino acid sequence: CASSHDGNNYGYTF.

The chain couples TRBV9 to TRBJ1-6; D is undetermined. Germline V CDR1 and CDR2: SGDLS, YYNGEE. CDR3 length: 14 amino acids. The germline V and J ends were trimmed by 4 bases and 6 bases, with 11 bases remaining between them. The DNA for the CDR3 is TGTGCCAGCAGCCCTACCCCTTTTAATTCACCCCTCCACTTT. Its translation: CASSPTPFNSPLHF.

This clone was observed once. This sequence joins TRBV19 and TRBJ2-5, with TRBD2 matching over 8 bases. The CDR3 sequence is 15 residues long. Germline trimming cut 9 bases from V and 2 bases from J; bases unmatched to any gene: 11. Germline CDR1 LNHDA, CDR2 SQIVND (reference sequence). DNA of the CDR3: TGTGCCAGCGTCCCGGGACTAGGGAGGCAAGAGACCCAGTACTTC. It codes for CASVPGLGRQETQYF.

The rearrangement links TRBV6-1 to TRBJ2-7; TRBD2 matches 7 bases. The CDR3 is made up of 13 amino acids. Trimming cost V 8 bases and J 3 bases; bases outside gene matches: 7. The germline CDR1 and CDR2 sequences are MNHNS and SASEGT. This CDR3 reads CASARGWGYEQYF. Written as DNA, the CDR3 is TGTGCCAGCGCGCGGGGGTGGGGCTACGAGCAGTACTTC.

Here the CDR3 reads CAIREGYTDTQYF. The CDR3 coding sequence is TGTGCCATCAGAGAGGGATACACAGATACGCAGTATTTT. The V and J genes are TRBV10-3 and TRBJ2-3, with a weak D call TRBD2 (5 bases). The CDR3 has 13 residues. Germline V gives CDR1 ENHRY, CDR2 SYGVKD. Trimming removed 6 bases from V and 2 bases from J, with 9 bases in between.

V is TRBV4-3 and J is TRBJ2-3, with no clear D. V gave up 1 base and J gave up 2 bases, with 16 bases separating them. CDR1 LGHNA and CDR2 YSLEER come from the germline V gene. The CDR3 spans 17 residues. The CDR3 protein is CASSQGLSGLITDTQYF. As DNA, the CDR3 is TGCGCCAGCAGCCAAGGTCTTTCTGGTTTAATCACAGATACGCAGTATTTT.

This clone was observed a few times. The CDR3 DNA follows: TGTGCCAGCAGCCAACGACAGGGCAACACTGAAGCTTTCTTT. Protein: CASSQRQGNTEAFF. This chain uses TRBV11-2 with TRBJ1-1; TRBD1 agrees at 7 bases. The CDR3 is 14 amino acids. Trimming took 5 bases from V and 2 from J; bases not matched to a gene: 5. The germline CDR1 and CDR2 sequences are SGHAT and FQNNGV.

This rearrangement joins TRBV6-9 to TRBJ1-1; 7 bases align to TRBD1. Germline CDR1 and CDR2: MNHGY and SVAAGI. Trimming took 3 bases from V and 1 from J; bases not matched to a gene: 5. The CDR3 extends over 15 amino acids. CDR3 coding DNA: TGTGCCAGCAGTTACTCGGGGACAGCGAACACTGAAGCTTTCTTT. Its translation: CASSYSGTANTEAFF.

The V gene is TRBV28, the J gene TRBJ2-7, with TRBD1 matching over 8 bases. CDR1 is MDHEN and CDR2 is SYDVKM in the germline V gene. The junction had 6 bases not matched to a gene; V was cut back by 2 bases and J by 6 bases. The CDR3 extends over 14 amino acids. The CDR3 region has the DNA TGTGCCAGCAGTTTAGCGGACAGGGTGGGCGAGCAGTACTTC. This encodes CASSLADRVGEQYF. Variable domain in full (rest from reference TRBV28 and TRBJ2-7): DVKVTQSSRYLVKRTGEKVFLECVQDMDHENMFWYRQDPGLGLRLIYFSYDVKMKEKGDIPEGYSVSREKKERFSLILESASTNQTSMYLCASSLADRVGEQYFGPGTRLTVT.

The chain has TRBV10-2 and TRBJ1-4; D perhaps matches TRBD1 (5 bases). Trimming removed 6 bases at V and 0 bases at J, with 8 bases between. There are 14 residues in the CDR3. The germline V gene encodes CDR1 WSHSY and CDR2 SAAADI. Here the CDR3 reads CASSGGATNEKLFF. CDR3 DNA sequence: TGCGCCAGCAGCGGGGGTGCAACTAATGAAAAACTGTTTTTT.

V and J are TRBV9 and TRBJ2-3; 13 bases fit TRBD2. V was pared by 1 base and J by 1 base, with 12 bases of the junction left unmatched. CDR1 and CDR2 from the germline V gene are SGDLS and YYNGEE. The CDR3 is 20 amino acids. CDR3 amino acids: CASSVRGLAGFGQGTDTQYF. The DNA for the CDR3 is TGTGCCAGCAGCGTAAGGGGACTAGCGGGGTTTGGTCAGGGCACAGATACGCAGTATTTT.

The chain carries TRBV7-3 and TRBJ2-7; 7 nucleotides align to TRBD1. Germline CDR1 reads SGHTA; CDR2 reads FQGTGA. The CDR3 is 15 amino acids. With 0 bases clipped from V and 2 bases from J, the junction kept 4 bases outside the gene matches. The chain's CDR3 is CASSLTGTETYEQYF. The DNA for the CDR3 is TGTGCCAGCAGCTTAACTGGGACAGAAACCTACGAGCAGTACTTC. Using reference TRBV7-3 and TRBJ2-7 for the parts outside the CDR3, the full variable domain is GAGVSQTPSNKVTEKGKYVELRCDPISGHTALYWYRQSLGQGPEFLIYFQGTGAADDSGLPNDRFFAVRPEGSVSTLKIQRTERGDSAVYLCASSLTGTETYEQYFGPGTRLTVT.

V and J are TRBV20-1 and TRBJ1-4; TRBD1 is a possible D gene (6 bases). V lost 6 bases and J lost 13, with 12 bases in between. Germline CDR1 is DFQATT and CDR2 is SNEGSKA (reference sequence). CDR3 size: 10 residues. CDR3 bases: TGCAGTGCCTGGGGAGGGGGACTGTTTTTT. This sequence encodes CSAWGGGLFF.

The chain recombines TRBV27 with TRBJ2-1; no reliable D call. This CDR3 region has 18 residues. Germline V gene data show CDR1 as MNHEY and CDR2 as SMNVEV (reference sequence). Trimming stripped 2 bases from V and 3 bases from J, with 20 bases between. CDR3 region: CASSLAGNLGKVYNEQFF. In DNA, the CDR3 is TGTGCCAGCAGTTTAGCTGGGAACCTAGGAAAGGTCTACAATGAGCAGTTCTTC.

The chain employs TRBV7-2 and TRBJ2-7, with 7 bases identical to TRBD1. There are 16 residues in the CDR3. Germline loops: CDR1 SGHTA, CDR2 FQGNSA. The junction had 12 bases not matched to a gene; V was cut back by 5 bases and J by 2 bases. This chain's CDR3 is CASSREGTVTTYEQYF. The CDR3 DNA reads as TGTGCCAGCAGCCGAGAGGGGACAGTGACGACCTACGAGCAGTACTTC.

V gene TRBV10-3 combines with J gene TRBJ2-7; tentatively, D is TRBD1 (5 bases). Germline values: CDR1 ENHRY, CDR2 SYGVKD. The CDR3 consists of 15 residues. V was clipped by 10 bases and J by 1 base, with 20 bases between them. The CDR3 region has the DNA TGTGCCAATTCTAAACCAAGCCAGGGATCCTACGAGCAGTACTTC. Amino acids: CANSKPSQGSYEQYF.

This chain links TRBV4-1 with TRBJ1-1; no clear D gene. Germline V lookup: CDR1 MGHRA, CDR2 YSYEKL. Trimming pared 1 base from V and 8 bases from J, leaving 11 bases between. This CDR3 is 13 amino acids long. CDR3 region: CASSQVGRLEAFF. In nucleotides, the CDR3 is TGCGCCAGCAGCCAAGTAGGACGGTTAGAAGCTTTCTTT.

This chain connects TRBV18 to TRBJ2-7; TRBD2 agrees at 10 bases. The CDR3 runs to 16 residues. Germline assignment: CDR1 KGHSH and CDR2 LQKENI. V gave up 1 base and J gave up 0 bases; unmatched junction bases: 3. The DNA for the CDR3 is TGTGCCAGCTCACCACAAGCGGGGGGGAACTCCTACGAGCAGTACTTC. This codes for CASSPQAGGNSYEQYF.

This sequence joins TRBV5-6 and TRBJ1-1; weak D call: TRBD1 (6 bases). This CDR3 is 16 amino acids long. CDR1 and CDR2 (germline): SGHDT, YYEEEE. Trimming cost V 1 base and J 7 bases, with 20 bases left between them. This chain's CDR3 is CASSLLSGVAVGEAFF. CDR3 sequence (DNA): TGTGCCAGCAGCTTGCTTTCAGGGGTTGCTGTTGGTGAAGCTTTCTTT.

CDR3 DNA: TGCGCCAGCAGGGACCCTCCGGGAAGCTCCTACGAGCAGTACTTC. This translates into CASRDPPGSSYEQYF. The chain links TRBV10-2 to TRBJ2-7; a weak D match, TRBD2 (5 bases). V dropped 6 bases and J dropped 0 bases, with 15 bases sitting between them. This CDR3 region has 15 residues. Germline values: CDR1 WSHSY, CDR2 SAAADI.

The CDR3 DNA reads TGTGCCAGCAGCTTGAGCTCGGGCACTGAAGCTTTCTTT. The encoded protein is CASSLSSGTEAFF. This chain links TRBV7-9 with TRBJ1-1; D gene ambiguous. The germline V and J ends were trimmed by 3 bases and 4 bases, with 9 bases remaining between them. The CDR3 has 13 amino acids. Germline CDR1 SEHNR, CDR2 FQNEAQ (reference sequence).

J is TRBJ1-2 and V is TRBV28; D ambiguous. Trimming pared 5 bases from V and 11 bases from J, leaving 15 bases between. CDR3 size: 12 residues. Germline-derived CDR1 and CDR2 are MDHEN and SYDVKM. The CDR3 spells CASSPASRWYTF. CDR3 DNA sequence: TGTGCCAGCAGTCCGGCTTCGAGGTGGTACACCTTC.